Sequencing of this T cell receptor beta chain was carried out in a study of CD8 T cells in ankylosing spondylitis. Study-level results: Seemingly distinctive of ankylosing spondylitis blood was a TCR beta motif formed by eight highly homologous variants. Clones linked to disease, bearing a CD8+ phenotype, were relatively rare in peripheral blood. The clones that were linked to disease were reported to be significantly enriched in matched synovial fluid samples from ankylosing spondylitis patients.

This clonotype was recorded at least ten times. The target antigen is unknown. Per the germline V gene, CDR1 is SGHRS and CDR2 is YFSETQ. The CDR3 is 13 residues long. Trimming left V 2 bases short and J 3 bases short, with 9 bases between. Quantitative 5'-RACE with molecular barcodes generated TCR beta libraries. TCRdb used MiXCR to reprocess the 5' RACE reads, holding one entry per CDR3 protein. The table has about 140,000 distinct CDR3 sequences, roughly 6.6% seen once. The sequence was collected from a female donor with ankylosing spondylitis or in good health (not recorded which). The chain carries TRBV5-1 and TRBJ2-7; weak D call: TRBD1 (6 bases). The sequencing input was blood, either unsorted or a sorted T cell fraction (not recorded which). CDR3: CASSFLQGYEQYF. In DNA form, the CDR3 reads TGCGCCAGCAGCTTCCTACAGGGCTACGAGCAGTACTTC.